This TCR beta chain appears in the sequencing data of a study of graft-versus-host responses after intestinal transplantation. Turning to the study itself: Isolated intestinal, liver-intestinal, or multivisceral transplants had been given to the recipients.

Study observations and caveats: Early after transplant, HvG clones declined as circulating GvH clones peaked.

With regard to this clone: Its target is unknown.

Method: immunoSEQ multiplex PCR; TCRdb's copy keeps in-frame clones and lacks some. The table lists 40,000 to 60,000 clones, about 81% of them singletons. The V end lost 8 bases, the J end lost 4 bases, and 11 bases lay between the germline ends. The CDR3 spans 12 residues. Germline CDR1 and CDR2: SNHLY and FYNNEI. This TCR was recovered from a human donor who was the organ donor for an intestinal transplant. The chain recombines TRBV2 with TRBJ1-2; maybe TRBD1 (5 bases). This specimen consisted of unstimulated CD4+ T cells sorted from spleen or lymph node cells, obtained before transplant. The CDR3 here is CASWGMTYGYTF. CDR3 DNA: TGTGCCAGCTGGGGGATGACCTATGGCTACACCTTC.